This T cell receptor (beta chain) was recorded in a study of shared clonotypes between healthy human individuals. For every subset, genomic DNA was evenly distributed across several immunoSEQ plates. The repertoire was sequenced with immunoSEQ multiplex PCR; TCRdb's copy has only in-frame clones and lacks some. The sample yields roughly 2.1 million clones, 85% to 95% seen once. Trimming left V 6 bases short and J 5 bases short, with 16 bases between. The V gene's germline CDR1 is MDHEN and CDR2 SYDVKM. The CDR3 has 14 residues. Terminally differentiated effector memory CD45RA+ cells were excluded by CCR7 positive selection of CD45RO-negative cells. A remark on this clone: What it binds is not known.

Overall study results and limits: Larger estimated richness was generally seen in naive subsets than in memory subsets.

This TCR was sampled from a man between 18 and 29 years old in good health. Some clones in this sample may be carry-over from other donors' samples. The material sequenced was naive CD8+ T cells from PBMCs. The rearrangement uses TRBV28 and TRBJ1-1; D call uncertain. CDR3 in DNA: TGTGCCAGCAGCTTACGGGCCTTGAGAACTGAAGCTTTCTTT. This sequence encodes CASSLRALRTEAFF.